This T cell receptor beta chain came from a study of blood T cell repertoires in COVID-19. Background on the study: The origin of the acute and convalescent COVID-19 samples was the United States, Italy and Spain. T cells, B-cell-depleted T cells, or PBMCs provided the cDNA or gDNA that served as material.

Source study methods: Estimation of nucleated cell counts relied on the amplification of reference gene primers. Sequencing was performed with immunoSEQ multiplex PCR; in TCRdb, only in-frame clones are kept and a portion is missing. The V and J calls and the clone size are those of that table, but D and trimming were determined from the DNA. The data show a few hundred thousand clones, roughly 87% seen once. The TCR originated in a woman aged 45-65 years who had recovered from COVID-19. The specimen sequenced was peripheral blood.

The CDR3 sequence is CASSLEAGEGLYF. CDR3 DNA sequence: TGTGCCAGCAGCTTAGAAGCGGGAGAGGGTCTGTACTTC. The chain combines TRBV11-3 with TRBJ2-7; 8 bases map to TRBD2. Losses at the gene ends were 0 bases for V and 12 bases for J; bases not matched to a gene: 7. CDR1 is SGHNT and CDR2 is YENEEA in the germline V gene. This CDR3 comprises 13 residues. Full variable domain (outside the CDR3, taken from reference TRBV11-3 and TRBJ2-7): EAGVVQSPRYKIIEKKQPVAFWCNPISGHNTLYWYLQNLGQGPELLIRYENEEAVDDSQLPKDRFSAERLKGVDSTLKIQPAELGDSAVYLCASSLEAGEGLYFGPGTRLTVT.